These T cell receptor beta chains were read from a single sample in a study of Ad26.COV2.S vaccination and SARS-CoV-2 variants. Profiling relied on immunoSEQ multiplex PCR, and the TCRdb table lists in-frame clones only, not all of them. The sample contains just over 350,000 clones, roughly 84% of which appear only once. The source material was peripheral blood, sampled in a trial of Ad26.COV2.S vaccine versus placebo. The receptor set was obtained from a person aged 18-60 years who received the Ad26.COV2.S COVID-19 vaccine or a placebo. CDR3s include the opening cysteine and the closing phenylalanine or tryptophan. D genes are given only for firm matches. The size of a clone is reported for some rows only, either as once, few or many, or as a class for expanded clones.

>TRBV2|.|15|TRBJ2-3|.
TGTGCCAGCAGCCGAGGGGCCCAAAGCACAGATACGCAGTATTTT
CASSRGAQSTDTQYF
>TRBV19|.|15|TRBJ1-5|.
TGTGCCAGTAGTATAGTCGGGGGGGGCAATCAGCCCCAGCATTTT
CASSIVGGGNQPQHF
>TRBV19|few|15|TRBJ1-1|.
TGTGCCAGTAGTATAGATCACCCAGGGTCCTCTGAAGCTTTCTTT
CASSIDHPGSSEAFF
>TRBV5-1|.|13|TRBJ1-1|.
TGCGCCAGCAGCTTGGAGGAAGGCACTGAAGCTTTCTTT
CASSLEEGTEAFF
>TRBV18|.|12|TRBJ1-1|TRBD1
TGTGCCAGCTCGCGGGACAGGCCTGAAGCTTTCTTT
CASSRDRPEAFF
>TRBV4-3|few|16|TRBJ1-2|TRBD1
TGCGCCAGCAGCCAAGATTCCACAGGGGCGGGCTATGGCTACACCTTC
CASSQDSTGAGYGYTF
>TRBV30|.|12|TRBJ1-2|TRBD1
TGTGCCTGGGGGACAGGAAACTATGGCTACACCTTC
CAWGTGNYGYTF
>TRBV10-3|once|15|TRBJ1-1|TRBD1
TGTGCCATCAGTGAGATGGACAGGTGGGACACTGAAGCTTTCTTT
CAISEMDRWDTEAFF
>TRBV5-6|.|19|TRBJ2-7|TRBD2
TGTGCCAGCAGCTCATCCGGGACACGGTTGGGCGGGAGGGCCGGAGAGCAGTACTTC
CASSSSGTRLGGRAGEQYF
>TRBV5-1|.|14|TRBJ2-3|.
TGCGCCAGCAGTTTGGTGCCCGGCACAGATACGCAGTATTTT
CASSLVPGTDTQYF
>TRBV14|.|16|TRBJ2-1|TRBD2
TGTGCCAGCAGCTTTTGGACTAGCGGGGATTACAATGAGCAGTTCTTC
CASSFWTSGDYNEQFF
>TRBV6-5|once|15|TRBJ2-1|TRBD2
TGTGCCAGCAGTTACCTAGCGGGGTCCTACAATGAGCAGTTCTTC
CASSYLAGSYNEQFF
>TRBV13|.|17|TRBJ2-2|.
TGTGCCAGCAGCTTACCCCCTGAGTCCTCTCTCGCCGGGGAGCTGTTTTTT
CASSLPPESSLAGELFF
>TRBV19|.|13|TRBJ1-5|.
TGTGCCAGTCGCCCCGCGGGGCAGCAGCCCCAGCATTTT
CASRPAGQQPQHF
>TRBV5-1|.|16|TRBJ2-5|.
TGCGCCAGCAGCTTGTTATACCCCAGGGGGAGGGAGACCCAGTACTTC
CASSLLYPRGRETQYF
>TRBV30|.|13|TRBJ2-7|.
TGTGCCTGGAATCTATTAGGGCGCGCCGAGCAGTACTTC
CAWNLLGRAEQYF
>TRBV7-9|.|12|TRBJ1-2|TRBD1
TGTGCCAGCCGGACAGGGATGTTAGGCTACACCTTC
CASRTGMLGYTF
>TRBV4-3|once|16|TRBJ1-5|.
TGCGCCAGCAGCCAAGATCTCGTACAGGGAAGTCAGCCCCAGCATTTT
CASSQDLVQGSQPQHF
>TRBV12-3/TRBV12-4|.|13|TRBJ2-1|.
TGTGCCAGCAGTTTAGAGGCCTACAATGAGCAGTTCTTC
CASSLEAYNEQFF
>TRBV5-4|.|15|TRBJ2-3|.
TGTGCCAGCAGAGGACAGGCGGGGAGCACAGATACGCAGTATTTT
CASRGQAGSTDTQYF
>TRBV5-1|.|15|TRBJ2-3|TRBD2
TGCGCCAGCAGCTTCTCGGGGGGTAGCACAGATACGCAGTATTTT
CASSFSGGSTDTQYF
>TRBV6-1|.|16|TRBJ2-2|TRBD2
TGTGCCAGCAGTGCCGGGAGGGGCGCGATCACCGGGGAGCTGTTTTTT
CASSAGRGAITGELFF
>TRBV28|.|14|TRBJ2-7|TRBD1
TGTGCCAGCAGTCTACCGGGACAGACCTACGAGCAGTACTTC
CASSLPGQTYEQYF
>TRBV6-6|few|15|TRBJ2-2|TRBD2
TGTGCCAGCAGTCCCCCTCTCCCTAGCGGCGGGGAGCTGTTTTTT
CASSPPLPSGGELFF
>TRBV9|few|17|TRBJ2-1|TRBD2
TGTGCCAGCAGCGTAGCTATGTCGGGGGGGGCCCGGAATGAGCAGTTCTTC
CASSVAMSGGARNEQFF
>TRBV9|.|16|TRBJ2-2|TRBD2
TGTGCCAGCAGCGTCGGGACTAGCGGAACAATCGGGGAGCTGTTTTTT
CASSVGTSGTIGELFF
>TRBV5-1|.|16|TRBJ1-1|TRBD1
TGCGCCAGCAGCTTGACCGGGACAGGGGGGAACACTGAAGCTTTCTTT
CASSLTGTGGNTEAFF
>TRBV27|.|16|TRBJ2-7|.
TGTGCCAGCAGTTTATCGCTAGGGACAATCTCCTACGAGCAGTACTTC
CASSLSLGTISYEQYF
>TRBV7-9|.|17|TRBJ2-1|TRBD2
TGTGCCAGCGGCGAAGGACTAGCGGGGACCATTACAATGAGGCAGTTCTTC
CASGEGLAGTITMRQFF
>TRBV19|.|13|TRBJ2-7|.
TGTGCCAGTAGTTTGGAGGGCCGCTACGAGCAGTACTTC
CASSLEGRYEQYF
>TRBV19|.|16|TRBJ2-6|.
TGTGCCAGTAGTATAGGCGTAGGGGCTGGGGCCAACGTCCTGACTTTC
CASSIGVGAGANVLTF
>TRBV14|.|18|TRBJ2-6|.
TGTGCCAGCAGCCAAGATACGTGGGGCGGGTCGGGGGCCAACGTCCTGACTTTC
CASSQDTWGGSGANVLTF
>TRBV29-1|.|13|TRBJ2-7|TRBD1
TGCAGCGTTGAAGGGACAGGGGCCTACGAGCAGTACTTC
CSVEGTGAYEQYF
>TRBV4-3|.|16|TRBJ2-2|TRBD2
TGCGCCAGCAGCCACTTAGCGGGGGGGGACACCGGGGAGCTGTTTTTT
CASSHLAGGDTGELFF
>TRBV10-1|.|12|TRBJ2-1|.
TGCGCCAGCAGTGAAGGCCGGGCAGAGCAGTTCTTC
CASSEGRAEQFF
>TRBV6-1|once|12|TRBJ1-2|.
TGTGCCAGCAGGGTAACTAACTATGGCTACACCTTC
CASRVTNYGYTF
>TRBV5-1|few|14|TRBJ1-1|TRBD1
TGCGCCAGCAGCTTCCAGGGGGAGGGCACTGAAGCTTTCTTT
CASSFQGEGTEAFF
>TRBV6-2/TRBV6-3|once|13|TRBJ2-2|.
TGTGCCAGCAGTTACGTGAGCCCCGGGGAGCTGTTTTTT
CASSYVSPGELFF
>TRBV2|.|14|TRBJ1-2|TRBD1
TGTGCCAGCAGTCGCACAGGGGGCCAGGATGGCTACACCTTC
CASSRTGGQDGYTF
>TRBV7-9|.|14|TRBJ2-7|.
TGTGCCAGCAGTTCCGACAGAAGCTCCTACGAGCAGTACTTC
CASSSDRSSYEQYF
>TRBV10-1|.|13|TRBJ1-1|.
TGCGCCAGCAGTGCCGGAATGAACACTGAAGCTTTCTTT
CASSAGMNTEAFF
>TRBV6-5|.|16|TRBJ1-4|TRBD1
TGTGCCAGCAGTTACCATTCCGGGACAGGGAACGAAAAACTGTTTTTT
CASSYHSGTGNEKLFF
>TRBV2|.|15|TRBJ1-2|.
TGTGCCAGCAGTGACATGGGGGCGACTAACTATGGCTACACCTTC
CASSDMGATNYGYTF
>TRBV10-3|.|15|TRBJ2-1|TRBD1
TGTGCCATCAGTGGGGGACAGGGCGGGTACAATGAGCAGTTCTTC
CAISGGQGGYNEQFF
>TRBV6-1|once|21|TRBJ1-4|TRBD1
TGTGCCAGCAGTGAAGAAACCTCCGGGACAGGGTTCTGGGCAACTAATGAAAAACTGTTTTTT
CASSEETSGTGFWATNEKLFF
>TRBV10-3|.|14|TRBJ2-7|TRBD1
TGTGCCATCAGTGTCAACAGGGGGCAAGGTGAGCAGTACTTC
CAISVNRGQGEQYF
>TRBV5-4|.|15|TRBJ2-3|TRBD2
TGTGCCAGCAGCACGGGACTAGCGGGTAAAGATACGCAGTATTTT
CASSTGLAGKDTQYF
>TRBV6-5|.|13|TRBJ1-2|.
TGTGCCAGCAGGCCGGACGGTAACTATGGCTACACCTTC
CASRPDGNYGYTF
>TRBV19|.|16|TRBJ2-7|.
TGTGCCAGTAGCCCCGGACGGGGGACAAAACCCTACGAGCAGTACTTC
CASSPGRGTKPYEQYF
>TRBV7-7|.|16|TRBJ2-5|TRBD2
TGTGCCAGCAGCTTCCGAGCGGGAGGGCCTTCAGAGACCCAGTACTTC
CASSFRAGGPSETQYF
>TRBV6-2/TRBV6-3|.|13|TRBJ2-2|.
TGTGCCAGCAGTTACCAGGTTGCCGGGGAGCTGTTTTTT
CASSYQVAGELFF
>TRBV6-2/TRBV6-3|once|16|TRBJ2-1|.
TGTGCCAGCAGTTACCTGAGCCCGGGTAACTACAATGAGCAGTTCTTC
CASSYLSPGNYNEQFF
>TRBV11-3|few|13|TRBJ1-1|.
TGTGCCAGCAGCTTAGGGGCAGGTACTGAAGCTTTCTTT
CASSLGAGTEAFF
>TRBV25-1|.|13|TRBJ1-3|.
TGTGCCAGCAGGATTGGTTCGCTAGACACCATATATTTT
CASRIGSLDTIYF
>TRBV10-3|.|12|TRBJ2-5|.
TGTGCCACCAGGGCGTTCCAAGAGACCCAGTACTTC
CATRAFQETQYF
>TRBV29-1|few|14|TRBJ1-4|.
TGCAGCGTTGGAACAGGGATGACTAATGAAAAACTGTTTTTT
CSVGTGMTNEKLFF
>TRBV29-1|.|14|TRBJ1-2|.
TGCAGCGTTGCCAGGATGGACACAAACTATGGCTACACCTTC
CSVARMDTNYGYTF
>TRBV6-2/TRBV6-3|.|15|TRBJ2-2|.
TGTGCCAGCAGTCTAAATGCCCCGGGCACCGGGGAGCTGTTTTTT
CASSLNAPGTGELFF
>TRBV5-4|.|16|TRBJ2-2|.
TGTGCCAGCAGCTTGGGGGGGACGGGACGCACCGGGGAGCTGTTTTTT
CASSLGGTGRTGELFF